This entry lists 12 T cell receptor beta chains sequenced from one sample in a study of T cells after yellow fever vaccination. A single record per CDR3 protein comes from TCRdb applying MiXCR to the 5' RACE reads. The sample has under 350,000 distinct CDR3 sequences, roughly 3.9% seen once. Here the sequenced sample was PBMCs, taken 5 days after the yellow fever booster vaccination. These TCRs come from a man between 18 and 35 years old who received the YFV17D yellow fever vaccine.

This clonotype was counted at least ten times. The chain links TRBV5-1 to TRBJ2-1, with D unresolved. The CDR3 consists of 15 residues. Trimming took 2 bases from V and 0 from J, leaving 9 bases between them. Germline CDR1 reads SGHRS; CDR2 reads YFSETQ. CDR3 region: CASSFSSYSYNEQFF. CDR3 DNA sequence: TGCGCCAGCAGCTTCAGCAGCTACTCCTACAATGAGCAGTTCTTC. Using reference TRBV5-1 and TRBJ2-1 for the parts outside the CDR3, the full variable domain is KAGVTQTPRYLIKTRGQQVTLSCSPISGHRSVSWYQQTPGQGLQFLFEYFSETQRNKGNFPGRFSGRQFSNSRSEMNVSTLELGDSALYLCASSFSSYSYNEQFFGPGTRLTVL.

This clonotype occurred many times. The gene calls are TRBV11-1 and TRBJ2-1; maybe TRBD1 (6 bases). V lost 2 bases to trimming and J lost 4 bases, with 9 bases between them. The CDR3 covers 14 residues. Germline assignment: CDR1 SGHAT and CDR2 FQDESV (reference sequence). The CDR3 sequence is CASSLLDSYNEQFF. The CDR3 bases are TGTGCCAGCAGCTTACTGGACAGTTACAATGAGCAGTTCTTC. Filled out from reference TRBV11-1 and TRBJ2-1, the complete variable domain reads EAEVAQSPRYKITEKSQAVAFWCDPISGHATLYWYRQILGQGPELLVQFQDESVVDDSQLPKDRFSAERLKGVDSTLKIQPAELGDSAMYLCASSLLDSYNEQFFGPGTRLTVL.

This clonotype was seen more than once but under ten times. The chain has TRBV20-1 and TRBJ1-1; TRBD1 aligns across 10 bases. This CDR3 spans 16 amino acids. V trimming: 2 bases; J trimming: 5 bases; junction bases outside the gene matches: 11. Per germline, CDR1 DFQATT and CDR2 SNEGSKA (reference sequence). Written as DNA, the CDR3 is TGCAGTGCTAGAATTCCGGGACAGGGGTTTGGGACTGAAGCTTTCTTT. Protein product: CSARIPGQGFGTEAFF.

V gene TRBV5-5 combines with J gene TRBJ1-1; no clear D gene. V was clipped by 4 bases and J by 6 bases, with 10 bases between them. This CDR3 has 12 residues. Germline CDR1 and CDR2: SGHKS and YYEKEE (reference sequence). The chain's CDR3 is CASSRWLAEAFF. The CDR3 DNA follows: TGTGCCAGCAGCAGGTGGCTTGCTGAAGCTTTCTTT.

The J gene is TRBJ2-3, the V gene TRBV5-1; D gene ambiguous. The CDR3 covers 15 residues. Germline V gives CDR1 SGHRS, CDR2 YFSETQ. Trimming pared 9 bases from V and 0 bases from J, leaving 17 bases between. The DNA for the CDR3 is TGCGCCACCGCCAGGACGACTTCTAGCACAGATACGCAGTATTTT. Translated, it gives CATARTTSSTDTQYF.

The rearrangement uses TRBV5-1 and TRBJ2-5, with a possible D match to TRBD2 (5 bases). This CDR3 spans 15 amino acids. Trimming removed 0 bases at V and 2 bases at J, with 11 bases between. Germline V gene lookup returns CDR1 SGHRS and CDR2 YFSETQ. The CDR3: CASSLDSGGQETQYF. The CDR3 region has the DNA TGCGCCAGCAGCTTGGACTCCGGCGGGCAAGAGACCCAGTACTTC.

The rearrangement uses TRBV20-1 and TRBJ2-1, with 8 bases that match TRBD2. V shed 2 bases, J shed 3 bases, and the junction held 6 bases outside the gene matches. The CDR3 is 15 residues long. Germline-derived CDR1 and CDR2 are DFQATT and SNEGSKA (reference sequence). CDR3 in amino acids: CSARPLAGFYNEQFF. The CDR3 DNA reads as TGCAGTGCTAGACCCCTAGCGGGTTTCTACAATGAGCAGTTCTTC.

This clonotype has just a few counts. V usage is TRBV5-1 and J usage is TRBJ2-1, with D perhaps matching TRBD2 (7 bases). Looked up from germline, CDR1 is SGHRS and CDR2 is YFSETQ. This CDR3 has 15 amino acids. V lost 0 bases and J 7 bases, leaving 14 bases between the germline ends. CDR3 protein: CASSLVWGGQNEQFF. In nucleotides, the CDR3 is TGCGCCAGCAGCTTGGTATGGGGGGGCCAAAATGAGCAGTTCTTC.

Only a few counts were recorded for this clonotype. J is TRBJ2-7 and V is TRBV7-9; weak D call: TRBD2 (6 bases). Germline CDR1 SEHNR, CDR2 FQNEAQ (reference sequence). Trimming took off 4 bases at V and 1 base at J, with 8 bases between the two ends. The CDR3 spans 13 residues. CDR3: CASSWAGSYEQYF. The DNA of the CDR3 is TGTGCCAGCAGCTGGGCGGGGTCCTACGAGCAGTACTTC. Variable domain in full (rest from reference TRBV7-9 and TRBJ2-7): DTGVSQNPRHKITKRGQNVTFRCDPISEHNRLYWYRQTLGQGPEFLTYFQNEAQLEKSRLLSDRFSAERPKGSFSTLEIQRTEQGDSAMYLCASSWAGSYEQYFGPGTRLTVT.

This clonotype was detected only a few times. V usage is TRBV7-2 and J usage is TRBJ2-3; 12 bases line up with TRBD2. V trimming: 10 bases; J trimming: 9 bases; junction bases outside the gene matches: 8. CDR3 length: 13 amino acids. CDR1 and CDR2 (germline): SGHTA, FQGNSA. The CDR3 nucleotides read TGTGCCACAGATGCCCTAGCGGGGGGGACGCAGTATTTT. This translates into CATDALAGGTQYF. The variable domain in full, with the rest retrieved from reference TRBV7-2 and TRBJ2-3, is GAGVSQSPSNKVTEKGKDVELRCDPISGHTALYWYRQSLGQGLEFLIYFQGNSAPDKSGLPSDRFSAERTGGSVSTLTIQRTQQEDSAVYLCATDALAGGTQYFGPGTRLTVL.

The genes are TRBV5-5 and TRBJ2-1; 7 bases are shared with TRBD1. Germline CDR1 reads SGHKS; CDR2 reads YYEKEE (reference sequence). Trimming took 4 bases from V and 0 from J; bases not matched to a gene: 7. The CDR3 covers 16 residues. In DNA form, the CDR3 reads TGTGCCAGCAGCCGGTCTACAGGGGACTCCTACAATGAGCAGTTCTTC. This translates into CASSRSTGDSYNEQFF.

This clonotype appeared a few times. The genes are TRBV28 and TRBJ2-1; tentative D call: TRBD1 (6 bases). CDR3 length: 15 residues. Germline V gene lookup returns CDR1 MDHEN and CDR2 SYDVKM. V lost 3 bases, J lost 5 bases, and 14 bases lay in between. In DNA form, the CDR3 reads TGTGCCAGCAGTTTTGGACAGCCTGATAACAATGAGCAGTTCTTC. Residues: CASSFGQPDNNEQFF.